This T cell receptor beta chain was captured by sequencing in a study of shared clonotypes between healthy human individuals. The protocol was immunoSEQ multiplex PCR, while the TCRdb copy is restricted to in-frame clones and leaves out a portion. The table lists 2 million to 2.5 million clones, about 90% of them singletons. Trimming removed 8 bases from V and 4 bases from J; junction bases left unmatched: 7. The germline V gene has CDR1 SNHLY and CDR2 FYNNEI. The CDR3 is 14 residues long. The chain couples TRBV2 to TRBJ2-1, with 8 bases lining up with TRBD2. The receptor's source is a man aged 18 to 30 in good health. Some clones in this sample may be carry-over from other donors' samples. Input material: naive CD4+ T cells from PBMCs. Sample subset: CD45RA+ positively selected. The CDR3 protein is CASLREGPYNEQFF. The CDR3 DNA sequence: TGTGCCAGCCTTCGGGAGGGCCCTTACAATGAGCAGTTCTTC.